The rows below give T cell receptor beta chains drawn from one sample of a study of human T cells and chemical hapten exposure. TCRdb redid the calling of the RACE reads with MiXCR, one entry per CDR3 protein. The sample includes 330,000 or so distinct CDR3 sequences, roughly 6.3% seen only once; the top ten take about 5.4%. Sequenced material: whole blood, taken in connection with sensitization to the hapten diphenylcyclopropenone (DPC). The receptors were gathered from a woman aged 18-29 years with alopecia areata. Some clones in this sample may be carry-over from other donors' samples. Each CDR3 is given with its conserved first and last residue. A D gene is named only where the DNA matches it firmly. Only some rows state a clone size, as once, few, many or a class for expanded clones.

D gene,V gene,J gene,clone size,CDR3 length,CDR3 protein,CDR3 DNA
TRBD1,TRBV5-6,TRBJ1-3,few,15,CASSLRTGRGNTIYF,TGTGCCAGCAGCCTCCGGACAGGGCGGGGAAACACCATATATTTT
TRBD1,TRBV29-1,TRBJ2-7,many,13,CSVEGRGLYEQYF,TGCAGCGTTGAGGGCAGGGGGCTGTACGAGCAGTACTTC
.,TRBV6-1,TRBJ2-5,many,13,CASRWLSQETQYF,TGTGCCAGCCGCTGGCTATCCCAAGAGACCCAGTACTTC
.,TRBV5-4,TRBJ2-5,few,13,CASSLLSEETQYF,TGTGCCAGCAGCTTGTTGAGCGAAGAGACCCAGTACTTC
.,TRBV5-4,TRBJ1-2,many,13,CASSQWTGNGYTF,TGTGCCAGCAGCCAATGGACGGGGAATGGCTACACCTTC
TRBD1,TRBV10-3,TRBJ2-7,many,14,CAISRSGTAREQYF,TGTGCCATCAGCCGATCCGGGACAGCTCGCGAGCAGTACTTC
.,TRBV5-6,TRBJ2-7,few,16,CASSLLGTASSYEQYF,TGTGCCAGCAGCTTGCTTGGGACTGCCAGCTCCTACGAGCAGTACTTC
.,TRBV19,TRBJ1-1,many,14,CASSIGPGYTEAFF,TGTGCCAGTAGTATAGGCCCGGGATACACTGAAGCTTTCTTT
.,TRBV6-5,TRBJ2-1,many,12,CASSASYNEQFF,TGTGCCAGCAGCGCCTCCTACAATGAGCAGTTCTTC
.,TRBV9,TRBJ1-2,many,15,CASSEARATAYGYTF,TGTGCCAGCAGTGAGGCCAGGGCTACTGCATATGGCTACACCTTC
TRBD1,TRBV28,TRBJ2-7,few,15,CASSSSTGRPYEQYF,TGTGCCAGCAGTTCATCGACAGGGCGACCCTACGAGCAGTACTTC
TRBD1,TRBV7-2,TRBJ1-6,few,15,CASSLDGTGSSPLHF,TGTGCCAGCAGCTTAGATGGGACAGGGAGTTCACCCCTCCACTTT
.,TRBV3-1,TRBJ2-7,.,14,CASGLYGGFYEQYF,TGTGCCAGCGGGCTCTACGGGGGATTCTACGAGCAGTACTTC
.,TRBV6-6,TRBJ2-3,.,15,CASRDSESRTDTQYF,TGTGCCAGCCGGGACTCAGAGTCGCGGACAGATACGCAGTATTTT
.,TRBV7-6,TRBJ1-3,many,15,CASSLGAAGGNTIYF,TGTGCCAGCAGCTTGGGGGCAGCGGGAGGAAACACCATATATTTT
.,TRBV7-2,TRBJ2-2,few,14,CASSLGPSSGELFF,TGTGCCAGCAGCTTAGGCCCTAGTTCCGGGGAGCTGTTTTTT
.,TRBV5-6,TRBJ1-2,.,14,CASSRAAQNYGYTF,TGTGCCAGCAGCCGCGCGGCCCAAAACTATGGCTACACCTTC
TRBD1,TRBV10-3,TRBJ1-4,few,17,CAISERKPGQGEEKLFF,TGTGCCATCAGTGAGCGGAAACCGGGACAGGGCGAGGAAAAACTGTTTTTT
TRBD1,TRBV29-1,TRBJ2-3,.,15,CSVGLQGTHTDTQYF,TGCAGCGTCGGATTACAGGGGACACACACAGATACGCAGTATTTT
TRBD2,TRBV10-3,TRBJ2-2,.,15,CATVPSGGHTGELFF,TGTGCCACCGTACCTAGCGGGGGTCACACCGGGGAGCTGTTTTTT
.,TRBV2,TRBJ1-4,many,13,CASRTDPNEKLFF,TGTGCCAGCAGGACAGACCCTAATGAAAAACTGTTTTTT
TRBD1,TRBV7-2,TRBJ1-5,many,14,CASKTGEESQPQHF,TGTGCCAGCAAAACAGGGGAAGAGAGTCAGCCCCAGCATTTT
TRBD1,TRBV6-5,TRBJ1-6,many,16,CASSYDPGTANSPLHF,TGTGCCAGCAGTTACGACCCAGGGACAGCTAATTCACCCCTCCACTTT
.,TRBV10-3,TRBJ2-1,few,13,CAISEEQYNEQFF,TGTGCCATCAGTGAAGAACAATACAATGAGCAGTTCTTC
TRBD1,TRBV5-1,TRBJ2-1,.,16,CASTPAPDRGDNEQFF,TGCGCCAGCACTCCGGCCCCGGACAGGGGTGACAATGAGCAGTTCTTC
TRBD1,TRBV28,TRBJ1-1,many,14,CASSFDRVGTEAFF,TGTGCCAGCAGTTTTGACAGGGTTGGGACTGAAGCTTTCTTT
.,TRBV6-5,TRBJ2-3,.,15,CASSYSATREDTQYF,TGTGCCAGCAGTTACTCGGCGACCCGAGAAGATACGCAGTATTTT
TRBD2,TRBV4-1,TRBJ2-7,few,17,CASSHGPETSGIYEQYF,TGCGCCAGCAGCCACGGTCCGGAGACTAGCGGGATCTACGAGCAGTACTTC